These 12 T cell receptor beta chains originate from one sample sequenced in a study of shared clonotypes between healthy human individuals. The assay was immunoSEQ multiplex PCR, and TCRdb's table has in-frame clones only and misses some. The sample has about 2,100,000 clones; just over 90% are singletons. Selected positively for CCR7 and CD45RO-negative, naive CD8 cells excluded terminally differentiated effector memory CD45RA+ cells. Sequenced sample: naive CD8+ T cells from PBMCs. Receptor source: a man aged 18-30 years in good health. Some clones in this sample may be carry-over from other donors' samples.

A remark on this clone: Germline is not matched at one junction end, which may reflect a read error. This chain connects TRBV29-1 to TRBJ2-1; 10 nucleotides agree with TRBD1. This CDR3 region has 16 residues. Germline V gene lookup returns CDR1 SQVTM and CDR2 ANQGSEA. The CDR3 nucleotides are TGCAGCGTAGAAGATCCTCGGGACAGGGGTTGGAATGAGCAGTTCTTC. It encodes CSVEDPRDRGWNEQFF.

The chain links TRBV7-2 to TRBJ2-4; the match to TRBD2 covers 10 bases. The CDR3 length is 16 residues. From germline, CDR1 is SGHTA and CDR2 FQGNSA. Germline trimming cut 1 base from V and 9 bases from J; bases unmatched to any gene: 9. In DNA, the CDR3 is TGTGCCAGCAGCTTAGTGGCTAGCGGGAGAGGTGGCATTCAGTACTTC. It translates to CASSLVASGRGGIQYF.

The chain uses TRBV4-3 and TRBJ1-4; a weak D match, TRBD1 (6 bases). The CDR3 has 16 residues. The germline CDR1 and CDR2 sequences are LGHNA and YSLEER. Trimming took off 0 bases at V and 4 bases at J, with 12 bases between the two ends. CDR3 nucleotides: TGCGCCAGCAGCCAAGACCGGGGACAACTTAATGAAAAACTGTTTTTT. It codes for CASSQDRGQLNEKLFF.

The chain carries TRBV28 and TRBJ1-2; the D is unclear. Germline lookup yields CDR1 MDHEN and CDR2 SYDVKM. The CDR3 contains 14 residues. The V end lost 7 bases, the J end lost 2 bases, and 14 bases lay between the germline ends. The CDR3 nucleotides read TGTGCCAGCAATTGGGGTCTTGAGAACTATGGCTACACCTTC. Translation: CASNWGLENYGYTF.

The chain has TRBV9 and TRBJ1-3; D unclear. Trimming left V 2 bases short and J 7 bases short, with 13 bases between. The germline CDR1 and CDR2 sequences are SGDLS and YYNGEE. The CDR3 is 14 amino acids. The CDR3 protein is CASSVALSGNTIYF. The CDR3 DNA sequence: TGTGCCAGCAGCGTGGCGCTTTCGGGGAACACCATATATTTT.

The chain employs TRBV28 and TRBJ1-4; 7 nucleotides line up with TRBD1. CDR3 length: 15 amino acids. Trimming took 6 bases from V and 11 from J; bases not matched to a gene: 15. From germline, CDR1 is MDHEN and CDR2 SYDVKM. CDR3 coding DNA: TGTGCCAGCAGGACGCTGGGGACAGCCGAGGGGAAACTGTTTTTT. This gives the protein CASRTLGTAEGKLFF.

The V and J genes are TRBV2 and TRBJ1-2; D remains unclear. Trimming pared 1 base from V and 0 bases from J, leaving 9 bases between. Germline V gene data show CDR1 as SNHLY and CDR2 as FYNNEI. This CDR3 is 15 amino acids long. The DNA of the CDR3 is TGTGCCAGCAGTGAAGGAGGTTTCACTAACTATGGCTACACCTTC. Amino acids: CASSEGGFTNYGYTF.

The chain's CDR3 is CASSLGHSRSYEQYF. CDR3 sequence (DNA): TGTGCCAGCAGCTTAGGTCATTCAAGGAGCTACGAGCAGTACTTC. The gene calls are TRBV7-2 and TRBJ2-7; D is unresolved. CDR1 is SGHTA and CDR2 is FQGNSA in the germline V gene. V was pared by 1 base and J by 3 bases, with 13 bases between. The CDR3 loop spans 15 amino acids.

This clone was observed once. The V gene is TRBV4-2, the J gene TRBJ2-4; D is ambiguous. CDR1 is LGHNA, CDR2 YNFKEQ, per germline. The CDR3 runs to 15 residues. Trimming removed 0 bases from V and 7 bases from J, with 13 bases in between. The CDR3 loop is CASSQEIRTGNIQYF. CDR3 in DNA: TGTGCCAGCAGCCAAGAAATAAGAACTGGGAACATTCAGTACTTC.

This rearrangement joins TRBV11-2 to TRBJ2-4; D may be TRBD1 (6 bases). This CDR3 is 16 amino acids long. Germline CDR1 reads SGHAT; CDR2 reads FQNNGV. The V end was cut by 5 bases, the J end by 1 base, with 15 bases between. CDR3 in amino acids: CASSPTYREAKNIQYF. The CDR3 DNA reads TGTGCCAGCAGCCCAACCTACAGGGAGGCCAAAAACATTCAGTACTTC. Using reference TRBV11-2 and TRBJ2-4 for the parts outside the CDR3, the full variable domain is EAGVAQSPRYKIIEKRQSVAFWCNPISGHATLYWYQQILGQGPKLLIQFQNNGVVDDSQLPKDRFSAERLKGVDSTLKIQPAKLEDSAVYLCASSPTYREAKNIQYFGAGTRLSVL.

The chain carries TRBV7-3 and TRBJ1-1; 7 bases align to TRBD1. This CDR3 is 13 amino acids long. Germline CDR1 SGHTA, CDR2 FQGTGA. The V segment lost 5 bases and the J segment 7 bases; nucleotides outside the gene matches: 7. The CDR3: CASSLTGRSEAFF. For the CDR3, the DNA is TGTGCCAGCAGCCTGACAGGGCGTAGTGAAGCTTTCTTT.

The CDR3 protein is CASSLWAGGYEQYF. The CDR3 nucleotides are TGTGCCAGCAGCTTGTGGGCCGGGGGGTACGAGCAGTACTTC. The chain joins TRBV5-5 to TRBJ2-7, with 7 positions matching TRBD2. Losses at the gene ends were 1 base for V and 4 bases for J; bases not matched to a gene: 5. The CDR3 spans 14 residues. CDR1 SGHKS and CDR2 YYEKEE come from the germline V gene (reference sequence).